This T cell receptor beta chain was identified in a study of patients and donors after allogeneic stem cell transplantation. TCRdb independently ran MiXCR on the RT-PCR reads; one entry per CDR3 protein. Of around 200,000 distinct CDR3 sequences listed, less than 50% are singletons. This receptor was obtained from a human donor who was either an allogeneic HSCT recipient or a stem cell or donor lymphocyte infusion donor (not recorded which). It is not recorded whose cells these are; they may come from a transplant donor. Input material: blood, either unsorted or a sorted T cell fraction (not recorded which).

The CDR3 is CASSPRTGWDQYF. CDR3 DNA: TGTGCCAGCAGCCCGCGGACAGGTTGGGACCAGTACTTC. The rearrangement uses TRBV7-9 and TRBJ2-5; TRBD1 matches at 7 bases. This CDR3 region has 13 residues. Germline-derived CDR1 and CDR2 are SEHNR and FQNEAQ (reference sequence). V was clipped by 5 bases and J by 10 bases; unmatched bases: 10.